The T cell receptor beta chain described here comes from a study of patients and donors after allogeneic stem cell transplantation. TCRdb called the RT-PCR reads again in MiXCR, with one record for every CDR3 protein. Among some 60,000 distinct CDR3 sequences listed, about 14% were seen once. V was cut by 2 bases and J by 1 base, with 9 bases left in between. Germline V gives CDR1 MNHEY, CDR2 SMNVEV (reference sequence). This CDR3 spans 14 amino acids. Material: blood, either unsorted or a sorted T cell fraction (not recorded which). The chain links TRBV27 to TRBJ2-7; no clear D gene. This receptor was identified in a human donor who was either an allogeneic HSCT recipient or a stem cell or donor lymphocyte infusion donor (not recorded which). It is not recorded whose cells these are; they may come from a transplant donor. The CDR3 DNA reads TGTGCCAGCAGTTTAGTCCTCTCTTCCTACGAGCAGTACTTC. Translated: CASSLVLSSYEQYF.